This T cell receptor (beta chain) came from a study of blood T cell repertoires in COVID-19. Overall study context: Material from acute and convalescent COVID-19 was sourced from the United States, Italy and Spain. T cells, B-cell-depleted T cells, or PBMCs provided the cDNA or gDNA that served as material.

The CDR3 consists of 16 residues. V gave up 5 bases and J gave up 0 bases; unmatched junction bases: 8. Germline CDR1 reads MNHEY; CDR2 reads SVGEGT. In the source study's methods: Nucleated cell counts were estimated from reference gene primer amplification. Clones were read by immunoSEQ multiplex PCR, and TCRdb kept only the in-frame ones, dropping some. The V and J calls and the clone size are those of that table, but D and trimming were determined from the DNA. The data contain about 75,000 clones, around 72% of them singletons. The rearrangement links TRBV6-2 or TRBV6-3 to TRBJ2-3; 7 bases agree with TRBD2. The sequence was obtained from a human donor with acute or convalescent COVID-19. The donor label of this sample is uncertain. Sequenced input: peripheral blood. The CDR3 here is CASSQLALTSTDTQYF. As DNA, the CDR3 is TGTGCCAGCAGTCAACTAGCGCTCACTAGCACAGATACGCAGTATTTT.